Reported below is one T cell receptor (beta chain). Its cognate antigen is unknown. The CDR3 covers 15 residues. Germline CDR1 reads ENHRY; CDR2 reads SYGVKD. Unmatched junction bases numbered 6, after V lost 6 bases and J lost 6 bases. Measured with immunoSEQ multiplex PCR; TCRdb has only the in-frame clones, and not every one. This repertoire shows 25,000 to 30,000 clones, roughly 70% found once; its top ten account for about 26%. This sample is drawn from a study of PD-1 blockade in classical Hodgkin lymphoma. Overall study results and limits: Undefined causes, possibly disease activity or prior therapy, underlie the repertoire differences. Complete responders showed a baseline diversity that resembled the diversity of newly diagnosed patients. A significant rise in TCR diversity was seen by C4D1 for CD4+ cells but not for CD8+ cells.

Brentuximab vedotin exposure varied, and every patient relapsed after autologous stem cell transplantation. The source of this sequence is a human donor with classical Hodgkin lymphoma. The source was peripheral blood mononuclear cells (PBMCs), collected before the second cycle of nivolumab. The chain is built from TRBV10-3 and TRBJ1-4; 11 nucleotides line up with TRBD1. DNA for the CDR3: TGTGCCATCAGCCTCGGACAGGGGGCAGATGAAAAACTGTTTTTT. This translates into CAISLGQGADEKLFF.